The T cell receptor (beta chain) described here comes from a study of cytomegalovirus exposure and HLA in healthy donors. V was cut by 0 bases and J by 11 bases, with 13 bases left in between. This CDR3 spans 13 amino acids. Germline assignment: CDR1 LGHNA and CDR2 YSLEER. It was with 60 Vbeta and 13 Jbeta primers that the PCR ran. Assay: immunoSEQ multiplex PCR; the TCRdb copy retains only in-frame clones and omits some. The table includes about 160,000 clones, about 71% detected once. This clone occurred a few times. This chain connects TRBV4-3 to TRBJ1-1; a weak D match, TRBD1 (5 bases). The TCR originated in a young woman in good health and CMV-seronegative. The sample consisted of PBMCs. The CDR3 spells CASSQDWGRSAFF. In DNA form, the CDR3 reads TGCGCCAGCAGCCAAGATTGGGGCAGAAGCGCTTTCTTT.